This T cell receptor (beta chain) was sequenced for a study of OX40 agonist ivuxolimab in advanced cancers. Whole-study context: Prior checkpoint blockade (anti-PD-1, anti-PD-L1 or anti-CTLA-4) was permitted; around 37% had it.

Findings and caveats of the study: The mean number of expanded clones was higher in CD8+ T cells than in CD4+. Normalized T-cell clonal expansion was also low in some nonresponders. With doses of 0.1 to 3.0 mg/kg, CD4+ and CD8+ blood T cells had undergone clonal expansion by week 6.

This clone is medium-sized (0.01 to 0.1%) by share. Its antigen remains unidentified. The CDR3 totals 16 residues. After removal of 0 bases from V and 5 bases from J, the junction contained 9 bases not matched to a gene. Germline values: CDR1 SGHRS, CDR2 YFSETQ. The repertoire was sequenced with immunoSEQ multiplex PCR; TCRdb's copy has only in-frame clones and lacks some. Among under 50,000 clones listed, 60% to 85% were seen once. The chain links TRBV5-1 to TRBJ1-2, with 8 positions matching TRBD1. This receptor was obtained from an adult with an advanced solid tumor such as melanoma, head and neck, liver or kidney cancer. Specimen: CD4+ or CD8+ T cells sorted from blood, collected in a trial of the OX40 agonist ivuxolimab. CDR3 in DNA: TGCGCCAGCAGCTTGGGGGTCTCGACAGGGGATTATGGCTACACCTTC. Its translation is CASSLGVSTGDYGYTF.